The 18 T cell receptor beta chains in this list originate from one sample, sequenced in a study. Treg sorting used a CD4+CD25+CD127-/low gate. TCRdb re-analysed the 5' RACE reads in MiXCR, keeping a single row per CDR3 protein. The profile shows tens of thousands of distinct CDR3 sequences, around 24% of them singletons. Sample: tumor-infiltrating Tregs sorted from the breast tumor. The receptors come from a female donor with breast cancer.

V and J are TRBV5-1 and TRBJ2-2; a possible D gene is TRBD1 (5 bases). Looked up from germline, CDR1 is SGHRS and CDR2 is YFSETQ. The CDR3 is 15 amino acids. Deletions cut 2 bases from V and 3 bases from J, with 11 bases between. CDR3 residues: CASSFQGADTGELFF. The CDR3 DNA reads TGCGCCAGCAGCTTTCAAGGGGCCGACACCGGGGAGCTGTTTTTT.

The table lists this clonotype with many counts. The chain combines TRBV5-5 with TRBJ2-7; TRBD1 matches 8 bases. Germline CDR1 and CDR2: SGHKS and YYEKEE (reference sequence). Trimming removed 4 bases from V and 5 bases from J; junction bases left unmatched: 8. The CDR3 contains 14 residues. The CDR3 DNA reads as TGTGCCAGCAGCCCCCGGACAGGGCGGGACGAGCAGTACTTC. Amino acid sequence: CASSPRTGRDEQYF.

Note on this clonotype: A read error may produce the germline difference seen at one junction end. The V and J genes are TRBV7-9 and TRBJ2-3; 14 positions agree with TRBD2. CDR3 length equals 17 residues. CDR1 is SEHNR and CDR2 is FQNEAQ in the germline V gene (reference sequence). The CDR3: CVSSPRRLAGGADTQYF. In nucleotides, the CDR3 is TGTGTCAGCAGCCCCAGACGACTAGCGGGAGGGGCAGATACGCAGTATTTT.

This clonotype came up many times. This chain connects TRBV4-2 to TRBJ1-6; no definite D call. Trimming took 1 base from V and 0 from J, leaving 10 bases between them. There are 17 residues in the CDR3. Germline assignment: CDR1 LGHNA and CDR2 YNFKEQ. The CDR3 DNA is TGTGCCAGCAGCCAAGGGACGGGGAGCTCCTATAATTCACCCCTCCACTTT. Protein product: CASSQGTGSSYNSPLHF.

This clonotype is judged medium-sized. V is TRBV7-2 and J is TRBJ1-1; D is perhaps TRBD1 (6 bases). Germline V gene data show CDR1 as SGHTA and CDR2 as FQGNSA. The V end was cut by 3 bases, the J end by 1 base, with 15 bases between. This CDR3 contains 16 residues. The CDR3 bases are TGTGCCAGCAGCTTTTTGGGGGCAGGGTCGAACACTGAAGCTTTCTTT. As protein: CASSFLGAGSNTEAFF.

Sample share makes this clonotype medium-sized. This sequence joins TRBV7-3 and TRBJ1-2; D gene ambiguous. Germline CDR1 SGHTA, CDR2 FQGTGA. CDR3 length equals 12 residues. V was cut by 4 bases and J by 2 bases, with 5 bases left in between. The CDR3 here is CASSSTNYGYTF. Written as DNA, the CDR3 is TGTGCCAGCAGCTCCACGAACTATGGCTACACCTTC.

This clonotype has at least ten counts. The chain carries TRBV4-2 and TRBJ1-6; 9 nucleotides agree with TRBD1. CDR3 length equals 15 residues. CDR1 is LGHNA, CDR2 YNFKEQ, per germline. The V gene end was trimmed by 1 base and the J gene end by 7 bases; junction bases not matched to a gene: 2. CDR3 loop: CASSQVTGGNSPLHF. The DNA of the CDR3 is TGTGCCAGCAGCCAAGTAACAGGGGGCAATTCACCCCTCCACTTT.

This clonotype was observed a handful of times. The chain is built from TRBV4-2 and TRBJ2-3; TRBD2 matches 7 bases. CDR3 length equals 15 residues. CDR1 is LGHNA, CDR2 YNFKEQ, per germline. V shed 1 base, J shed 0 bases, and the junction held 1 base outside the gene matches. For the CDR3, the DNA is TGTGCCAGCAGCCAAGCGGGACTAAGCACAGATACGCAGTATTTT. This codes for CASSQAGLSTDTQYF.

The sample holds one count of this clonotype. A much more abundant neighbour one base away suggests this may be a read error. As the CDR3 is not closed by the conserved phenylalanine or tryptophan, this likely results from a read error. The V and J genes are TRBV28 and TRBJ1-1; D uncertain. The CDR3 sequence is 14 residues long. V lost 7 bases, J lost 0 bases, and 12 bases lay in between. From germline, CDR1 is MDHEN and CDR2 SYDVKM. This CDR3 reads CASNLRLVNTEAFL. The CDR3 bases are TGTGCCAGCAACCTCAGGCTGGTGAACACTGAAGCTTTCCTT.

The rearrangement joins TRBV12-3 or TRBV12-4 to TRBJ2-7; D tentatively reads TRBD1 or TRBD2 (5 bases each). The germline V and J ends were trimmed by 2 bases and 3 bases, with 14 bases remaining between them. This CDR3 comprises 15 residues. DNA of the CDR3: TGTGCCAGCAGTTTATCTGGGGGACGGAGCTACGAGCAGTACTTC. It encodes CASSLSGGRSYEQYF.

V usage is TRBV5-1 and J usage is TRBJ1-2, with 9 nucleotides matching TRBD1. Germline V gene sequence: CDR1 SGHRS, CDR2 YFSETQ. With 0 bases clipped from V and 6 bases from J, the junction kept 3 bases outside the gene matches. CDR3 length equals 14 residues. This chain's CDR3 is CASSLAGQGDGYTF. DNA for the CDR3: TGCGCCAGCAGCTTGGCGGGACAGGGCGATGGCTACACCTTC.

The V gene is TRBV29-1, the J gene TRBJ2-3, with D possibly matching TRBD1 (6 bases). Looked up from germline, CDR1 is SQVTM and CDR2 is ANQGSEA. The CDR3 is 13 amino acids. Trimming left V 6 bases short and J 4 bases short, with 14 bases between. The CDR3 loop reads CSVGTTVADTQYF. The CDR3 bases are TGCAGCGTCGGGACAACGGTCGCAGATACGCAGTATTTT.

The rearrangement joins TRBV7-9 to TRBJ1-3, with TRBD1 as a possible D gene (6 bases). V was cut by 1 base and J by 2 bases, with 9 bases left in between. This CDR3 has 15 amino acids. Germline CDR1 reads SEHNR; CDR2 reads FQNEAQ (reference sequence). CDR3 bases: TGTGCCAGCAGCTTAGTACAGGGTGCTGGAAACACCATATATTTT. Its protein product is CASSLVQGAGNTIYF.

This clonotype was seen ten or more times. The chain has TRBV6-6 and TRBJ2-5, with unresolved D. CDR3 length: 14 amino acids. Trimming took off 7 bases at V and 5 bases at J, with 17 bases between the two ends. Germline assignment: CDR1 MNHNY and CDR2 SVGAGI (reference sequence). In DNA form, the CDR3 reads TGTGCCAGCACGATCCCGGGCTTTTCTGAGACCCAGTACTTC. It codes for CASTIPGFSETQYF.

This clonotype was recorded many times. The chain recombines TRBV5-6 with TRBJ2-5; D is unresolved. Germline assignment: CDR1 SGHDT and CDR2 YYEEEE. V lost 0 bases, J lost 2 bases, and 8 bases lay in between. This CDR3 comprises 14 residues. The CDR3 DNA reads as TGTGCCAGCAGCTTGGTACAGACACAAGAGACCCAGTACTTC. Its protein is CASSLVQTQETQYF.

This clonotype is labeled medium-sized. CDR3 loop: CASSLWLAGAYNEQFF. In nucleotides, the CDR3 is TGTGCCAGCAGCTTATGGTTAGCGGGGGCCTACAATGAGCAGTTCTTC. The V and J genes are TRBV7-9 and TRBJ2-1; 9 bases line up with TRBD2. The germline V gene encodes CDR1 SEHNR and CDR2 FQNEAQ (reference sequence). After removal of 2 bases from V and 2 bases from J, the junction contained 4 bases not matched to a gene. This CDR3 contains 16 residues.

Here the CDR3 DNA reads TGTGCCAGCAGTCCAAGTTCTGAGACCCAGTACTTC. Protein product: CASSPSSETQYF. The chain couples TRBV3-1 to TRBJ2-5; no reliable D call. Trimming left V 6 bases short and J 5 bases short, with 10 bases between. The germline gives CDR1 LGHDT, CDR2 YNNKEL (reference sequence). The CDR3 length is 12 residues.

A word on this clonotype: This CDR3 is missing its conserved last phenylalanine or tryptophan, likely due to a read error. V and J are TRBV20-1 and TRBJ2-1; TRBD1 is a possible D gene (6 bases). Deletions cut 0 bases from V and 10 bases from J, with 16 bases between. Germline V gene data show CDR1 as DFQATT and CDR2 as SNEGSKA (reference sequence). The CDR3 runs to 14 residues. CDR3 region: CSARDLLGANEQFL. In nucleotides, the CDR3 is TGCAGTGCTAGAGACCTGCTGGGGGCCAACGAGCAGTTCCTC.